This T cell receptor (beta chain) was retrieved from a study of Graves' ophthalmopathy and Graves' hyperthyroidism. For the study at large: Peripheral blood sampling occurred at initial diagnosis, before any treatment. The study, taken as a whole, reports: Blood samples also showed most expanded thyroid clonotypes exceeding 0.001 frequency.

This clonotype was observed at least ten times. Its target is unknown. A read error may account for a junction end that differs from germline. This CDR3 spans 18 amino acids. CDR1 and CDR2 (germline): MNHEY, SVGAGI. Amplification from RNA transcripts yielded the TCR beta CDR3 regions. RT-PCR in the first round used HTBI primers; a second-round multiplex PCR followed. TCRdb re-called the multiplex PCR reads with MiXCR, one entry per CDR3 protein. Of under 350,000 distinct CDR3 sequences in the sample, roughly 16% were seen once. All donors with ophthalmopathy were recorded as having moderate-to-severe activity, CAS ≥3, NOSPECS ≥4 and a duration under 3 months.

The rearrangement joins TRBV6-5 to TRBJ1-6; a weak D match, TRBD1 (5 bases). The sequence derives from an adult man with Graves' ophthalmopathy. Sequencing was carried out using peripheral blood. CDR3 nucleotides: TGTACCAGCAGTTATGTTGCCTCCCAGAGGGGCCTTAATTCACCCCTCCACTTT. This encodes CTSSYVASQRGLNSPLHF.